This entry lists 7 T cell receptor beta chains sequenced from one sample in a study of cytomegalovirus exposure and HLA in healthy donors. Generated by immunoSEQ multiplex PCR, the TCRdb table keeps only in-frame clones and is missing some. Among about 64,000 clones listed, around 88% were seen once. The sequencing sample was made of PBMCs. The receptor source for this set is a woman under 30 in good health and CMV-seronegative.

The rearrangement joins TRBV28 to TRBJ1-2; 8 bases map to TRBD1. The CDR3 runs to 14 residues. Germline CDR1 MDHEN, CDR2 SYDVKM. V was pared by 2 bases and J by 7 bases, with 6 bases of the junction left unmatched. CDR3 sequence: CASSLDPGGRGYTF. In DNA, the CDR3 is TGTGCCAGCAGTTTAGACCCAGGGGGCCGTGGCTACACCTTC.

This CDR3 is CASTRTGHNEKLFF. The CDR3 DNA reads TGTGCCAGCACCCGGACGGGACATAATGAAAAACTGTTTTTT. The rearrangement links TRBV5-5 to TRBJ1-4; D is possibly TRBD1 (6 bases). The CDR3 has 14 amino acids. The germline V gene encodes CDR1 SGHKS and CDR2 YYEKEE (reference sequence). The germline V and J ends were trimmed by 6 bases and 4 bases, with 13 bases remaining between them.

The V gene is TRBV5-6, the J gene TRBJ2-5; tentatively, D is TRBD2 (6 bases). V lost 1 base and J 4 bases, leaving 17 bases between the germline ends. The CDR3 length is 16 residues. Germline V gene sequence: CDR1 SGHDT, CDR2 YYEEEE. The CDR3 DNA reads TGTGCCAGCAGCTTGATCGGGACTCGCCATGGAGAGACCCAGTACTTC. It specifies CASSLIGTRHGETQYF.

This clone has only a few counts. The chain has TRBV10-3 and TRBJ1-1; TRBD1 might be the D (6 bases). CDR1 is ENHRY, CDR2 SYGVKD, per germline. This CDR3 is built from 16 residues. With 5 bases removed from V and 2 bases from J, the gap between germline ends came to 18 bases. The CDR3, as DNA: TGTGCCATCAGTCAAAACTACGGACAGATTAACACTGAAGCTTTCTTT. Translated, it gives CAISQNYGQINTEAFF.

This chain connects TRBV11-2 to TRBJ1-1; tentative D call: TRBD1 (5 bases). Trimming removed 2 bases at V and 2 bases at J, with 12 bases between. The CDR3 totals 15 residues. Germline lookup yields CDR1 SGHAT and CDR2 FQNNGV. The CDR3 reads CASSLRGDGNTEAFF. DNA for the CDR3: TGTGCCAGCAGCTTACGGGGGGATGGAAACACTGAAGCTTTCTTT. The variable domain in full, with the rest retrieved from reference TRBV11-2 and TRBJ1-1, is EAGVAQSPRYKIIEKRQSVAFWCNPISGHATLYWYQQILGQGPKLLIQFQNNGVVDDSQLPKDRFSAERLKGVDSTLKIQPAKLEDSAVYLCASSLRGDGNTEAFFGQGTRLTVV.

The V and J genes are TRBV15 and TRBJ2-7; TRBD2 matches 8 bases. The CDR3 loop spans 13 amino acids. Germline V gene lookup returns CDR1 LNHNV and CDR2 YYDKDF (reference sequence). With 4 bases clipped from V and 6 bases from J, the junction kept 5 bases outside the gene matches. The CDR3 loop is CATSKRLAFEQYF. The CDR3 coding sequence is TGTGCCACCAGCAAGAGACTAGCGTTCGAGCAGTACTTC.

The chain joins TRBV6-5 to TRBJ2-2; 12 bases are a match to TRBD2. The CDR3 consists of 15 residues. CDR1 is MNHEY, CDR2 SVGAGI, per germline. Trimming at V came to 7 bases and at J to 5 bases, leaving 5 bases not matched to a gene. The CDR3 is CASIRLAGVTGELFF. Here the CDR3 DNA reads TGTGCCAGCATTCGACTAGCGGGAGTAACCGGGGAGCTGTTTTTT.